Listed below are T cell receptor beta chains from one sample, sequenced in a study of blood T cell repertoires in COVID-19. Data came from immunoSEQ multiplex PCR; TCRdb stores just in-frame clones and leaves some out. This table holds about 42,000 clones, roughly 88% found once. The sample comprised peripheral blood. Source of these receptors: a human donor in a cohort sampled during active COVID-19. Both conserved end residues are part of each CDR3. D genes are given only for firm matches. Not every row has a clone size; where given, it reads once, few, many or a size class.

V gene: TRBV11-3
clone size: -
J gene: TRBJ2-2
D gene: -
CDR3 DNA: TGTGCCAGCAGCTTAGATCCTCTCGGACATACCGGGGAGCTGTTTTTT
CDR3 protein: CASSLDPLGHTGELFF

V gene: TRBV29-1
clone size: few
J gene: TRBJ1-1
D gene: -
CDR3 DNA: TGCAGCGTTTACATCGGGGACACTGAAGCTTTCTTT
CDR3 protein: CSVYIGDTEAFF

V gene: TRBV30
clone size: -
J gene: TRBJ1-2
D gene: TRBD1
CDR3 DNA: TGTGCCTGGAGTGTAGGTTTCGGGACAGGGACATATGGCTACACCTTC
CDR3 protein: CAWSVGFGTGTYGYTF

V gene: TRBV28
clone size: -
J gene: TRBJ1-4
D gene: -
CDR3 DNA: TGTGCCAGCAGTTTTTTGGCGGGGGCGGGTGAAAAACTGTTTTTT
CDR3 protein: CASSFLAGAGEKLFF

V gene: TRBV7-2
clone size: -
J gene: TRBJ2-7
D gene: -
CDR3 DNA: TGTGCCAGCAGCTTAGGGGGTCCGGGGACCTACGAGCAGTACTTC
CDR3 protein: CASSLGGPGTYEQYF

V gene: TRBV11-1
clone size: -
J gene: TRBJ2-3
D gene: -
CDR3 DNA: TGTGCCAGCGGCGCGGCGGGGAGCACAGATACGCAGTATTTT
CDR3 protein: CASGAAGSTDTQYF

V gene: TRBV4-3
clone size: -
J gene: TRBJ2-5
D gene: -
CDR3 DNA: TGCGCCAGCAGCCAAGGAATAGGTGCGGGAGAGACCCAGTACTTC
CDR3 protein: CASSQGIGAGETQYF

V gene: TRBV11-3
clone size: -
J gene: TRBJ2-7
D gene: TRBD1
CDR3 DNA: TGTGCCAGCAGCCCCGGACAGGGGAACCACGAGCAGTACTTC
CDR3 protein: CASSPGQGNHEQYF

V gene: TRBV3-1/TRBV3-2
clone size: -
J gene: TRBJ1-4
D gene: TRBD1
CDR3 DNA: TGTGCCAGCAGCTATGGGACAGGGGGCGAAAAACTGTTTTTT
CDR3 protein: CASSYGTGGEKLFF

V gene: TRBV19
clone size: -
J gene: TRBJ1-5
D gene: -
CDR3 DNA: TGTGCCAGTAGTATCCTAAATCAGCCCCAGCATTTT
CDR3 protein: CASSILNQPQHF

V gene: TRBV30
clone size: -
J gene: TRBJ1-2
D gene: TRBD1
CDR3 DNA: TGTGCCTGGTCCCGGGACAGGCCCTATGGCTACACCTTC
CDR3 protein: CAWSRDRPYGYTF

V gene: TRBV10-3
clone size: -
J gene: TRBJ2-5
D gene: -
CDR3 DNA: TGTGCCATCAGTGAGGGGGGCCTCGACCAAGAGACCCAGTACTTC
CDR3 protein: CAISEGGLDQETQYF

V gene: TRBV10-2
clone size: -
J gene: TRBJ2-1
D gene: TRBD1
CDR3 DNA: TGCGCCAGCAAGTGGGACAGGGTGTTCTTC
CDR3 protein: CASKWDRVFF

V gene: TRBV5-5
clone size: -
J gene: TRBJ2-7
D gene: TRBD1
CDR3 DNA: TGTGCCAGCAGCCCGGGACAGGGGGGGGACTACGAGCAGTACTTC
CDR3 protein: CASSPGQGGDYEQYF

V gene: TRBV5-6
clone size: -
J gene: TRBJ2-7
D gene: -
CDR3 DNA: TGTGCCAGCAGCGCCACTGGAACGGGGACTGGGTACTACGAGCAGTACTTC
CDR3 protein: CASSATGTGTGYYEQYF

V gene: TRBV28
clone size: -
J gene: TRBJ1-1
D gene: -
CDR3 DNA: TGTGCCAGCAGTTTCTCTCGGCCGAGGGTTACTGAAGCTTTCTTT
CDR3 protein: CASSFSRPRVTEAFF

V gene: TRBV19
clone size: medium-sized
J gene: TRBJ2-7
D gene: TRBD1
CDR3 DNA: TGTGCCAGTAGTCCCGACCGGACAGGTAACTCCTACGAGCAGTACTTC
CDR3 protein: CASSPDRTGNSYEQYF

V gene: TRBV2
clone size: once
J gene: TRBJ1-1
D gene: TRBD1
CDR3 DNA: TGTGCCAGCAGGACAGGGGGCGGAGGCACTGAAGCTTTCTTT
CDR3 protein: CASRTGGGGTEAFF

V gene: TRBV6-2/TRBV6-3
clone size: -
J gene: TRBJ2-3
D gene: TRBD1
CDR3 DNA: TGTGCCAGCAGTCCGGCGGGGGGACAGGGGGGAGATACGCAGTATTTT
CDR3 protein: CASSPAGGQGGDTQYF

V gene: TRBV6-2/TRBV6-3
clone size: once
J gene: TRBJ2-7
D gene: TRBD1
CDR3 DNA: TGTGCCAGCAGTTGGACAGGGGGCAACGAGCAGTACTTC
CDR3 protein: CASSWTGGNEQYF

V gene: TRBV5-8
clone size: -
J gene: TRBJ2-3
D gene: TRBD2
CDR3 DNA: TGTGCCAGCAGCTTGCCCACTAGCGGGGGACTAGATACGCAGTATTTT
CDR3 protein: CASSLPTSGGLDTQYF

V gene: TRBV6-2/TRBV6-3
clone size: -
J gene: TRBJ1-2
D gene: -
CDR3 DNA: TGTGCCAGCAGTTTGACCGAGACACTTTATGGCTACACCTTC
CDR3 protein: CASSLTETLYGYTF

V gene: TRBV5-6
clone size: -
J gene: TRBJ2-7
D gene: -
CDR3 DNA: TGTGCCAGCAGCTTGGCGCAGGGGTCCATATACTTC
CDR3 protein: CASSLAQGSIYF

V gene: TRBV7-3
clone size: -
J gene: TRBJ2-1
D gene: TRBD2
CDR3 DNA: TGTGCCAGCAGCCCCGGTGCGGGGGGCGGAAACAATGAGCAGTTCTTC
CDR3 protein: CASSPGAGGGNNEQFF

V gene: TRBV9
clone size: -
J gene: TRBJ2-2
D gene: TRBD2
CDR3 DNA: TGTGCCAGCAGCAGCGGGACTAGGCCCTTAGGGGAGCTGTTTTTT
CDR3 protein: CASSSGTRPLGELFF

V gene: TRBV4-2
clone size: -
J gene: TRBJ2-7
D gene: TRBD2
CDR3 DNA: TGTGCCAGCAGCCAGGCTAGCGGGGGGGCGGCCTACGAGCAGTACTTC
CDR3 protein: CASSQASGGAAYEQYF

V gene: TRBV18
clone size: -
J gene: TRBJ2-7
D gene: TRBD1
CDR3 DNA: TGTGCCAGCTCACCATTGACAGGGGGCGGAAACGAGCAGTACTTC
CDR3 protein: CASSPLTGGGNEQYF

V gene: TRBV6-5
clone size: -
J gene: TRBJ2-7
D gene: TRBD1
CDR3 DNA: TGTGCCAGCAGTTACTCCGTGACAGGGCCGGAGGAGCAGTACTTC
CDR3 protein: CASSYSVTGPEEQYF